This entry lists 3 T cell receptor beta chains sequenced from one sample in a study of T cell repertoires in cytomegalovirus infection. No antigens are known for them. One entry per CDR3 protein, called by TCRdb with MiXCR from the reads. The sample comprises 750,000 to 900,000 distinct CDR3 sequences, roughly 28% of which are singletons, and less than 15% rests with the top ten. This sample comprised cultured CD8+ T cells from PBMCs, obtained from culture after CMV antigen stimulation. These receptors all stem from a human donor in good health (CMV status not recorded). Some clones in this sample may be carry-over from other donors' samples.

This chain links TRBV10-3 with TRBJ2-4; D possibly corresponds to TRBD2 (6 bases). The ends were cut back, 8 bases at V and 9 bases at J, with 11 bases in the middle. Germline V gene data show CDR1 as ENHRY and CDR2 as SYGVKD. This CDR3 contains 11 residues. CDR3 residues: CAIGEGGIQYF. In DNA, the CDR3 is TGTGCCATCGGAGAGGGAGGCATTCAGTACTTC.

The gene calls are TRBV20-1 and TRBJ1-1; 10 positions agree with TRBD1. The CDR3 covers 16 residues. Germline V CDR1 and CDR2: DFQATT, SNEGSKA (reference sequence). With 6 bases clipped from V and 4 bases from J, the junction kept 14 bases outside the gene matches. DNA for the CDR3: TGCAGTGCCAACCTCGACAGGGGGCTCGGTCCCACTGAAGCTTTCTTT. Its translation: CSANLDRGLGPTEAFF.

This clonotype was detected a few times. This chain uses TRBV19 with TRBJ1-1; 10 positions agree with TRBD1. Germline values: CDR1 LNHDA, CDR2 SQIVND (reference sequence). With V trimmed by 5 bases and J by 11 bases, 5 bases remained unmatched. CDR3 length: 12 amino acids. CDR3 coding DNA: TGTGCCAGTAGTCCACGGACAGGGGGTGCTTTCTTT. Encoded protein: CASSPRTGGAFF.